This TCR beta chain originates from a study of Graves' ophthalmopathy and Graves' hyperthyroidism. Findings and limits, study-wide: Among thyroid clonotypes expanded above 0.001 frequency, most also appeared in blood.

This clonotype occurred many times. The antigen is unknown. Amplification of the TCR beta CDR3 regions used RNA transcripts (as template). The library came from an HTBI-primed first-round RT-PCR and a second-round multiplex PCR. TCRdb called the multiplex PCR reads again in MiXCR, with one record for every CDR3 protein. The sample includes a few hundred thousand distinct CDR3 sequences, 15% of them seen just once. Being free of ophthalmopathy for 18 months of follow-up defined stable hyperthyroidism. Material: peripheral blood. This clonotype was sampled from a woman younger than 35 with stable Graves' hyperthyroidism.

Here the CDR3 DNA reads TGCAGTGCTACGGGTCAGCTCTATGGCTACACCTTC. This encodes CSATGQLYGYTF. V and J are TRBV20-1 and TRBJ1-2; D gene ambiguous. V was pared by 4 bases and J by 4 bases, with 10 bases between. The CDR3 sequence is 12 residues long. Germline values: CDR1 DFQATT, CDR2 SNEGSKA (reference sequence).